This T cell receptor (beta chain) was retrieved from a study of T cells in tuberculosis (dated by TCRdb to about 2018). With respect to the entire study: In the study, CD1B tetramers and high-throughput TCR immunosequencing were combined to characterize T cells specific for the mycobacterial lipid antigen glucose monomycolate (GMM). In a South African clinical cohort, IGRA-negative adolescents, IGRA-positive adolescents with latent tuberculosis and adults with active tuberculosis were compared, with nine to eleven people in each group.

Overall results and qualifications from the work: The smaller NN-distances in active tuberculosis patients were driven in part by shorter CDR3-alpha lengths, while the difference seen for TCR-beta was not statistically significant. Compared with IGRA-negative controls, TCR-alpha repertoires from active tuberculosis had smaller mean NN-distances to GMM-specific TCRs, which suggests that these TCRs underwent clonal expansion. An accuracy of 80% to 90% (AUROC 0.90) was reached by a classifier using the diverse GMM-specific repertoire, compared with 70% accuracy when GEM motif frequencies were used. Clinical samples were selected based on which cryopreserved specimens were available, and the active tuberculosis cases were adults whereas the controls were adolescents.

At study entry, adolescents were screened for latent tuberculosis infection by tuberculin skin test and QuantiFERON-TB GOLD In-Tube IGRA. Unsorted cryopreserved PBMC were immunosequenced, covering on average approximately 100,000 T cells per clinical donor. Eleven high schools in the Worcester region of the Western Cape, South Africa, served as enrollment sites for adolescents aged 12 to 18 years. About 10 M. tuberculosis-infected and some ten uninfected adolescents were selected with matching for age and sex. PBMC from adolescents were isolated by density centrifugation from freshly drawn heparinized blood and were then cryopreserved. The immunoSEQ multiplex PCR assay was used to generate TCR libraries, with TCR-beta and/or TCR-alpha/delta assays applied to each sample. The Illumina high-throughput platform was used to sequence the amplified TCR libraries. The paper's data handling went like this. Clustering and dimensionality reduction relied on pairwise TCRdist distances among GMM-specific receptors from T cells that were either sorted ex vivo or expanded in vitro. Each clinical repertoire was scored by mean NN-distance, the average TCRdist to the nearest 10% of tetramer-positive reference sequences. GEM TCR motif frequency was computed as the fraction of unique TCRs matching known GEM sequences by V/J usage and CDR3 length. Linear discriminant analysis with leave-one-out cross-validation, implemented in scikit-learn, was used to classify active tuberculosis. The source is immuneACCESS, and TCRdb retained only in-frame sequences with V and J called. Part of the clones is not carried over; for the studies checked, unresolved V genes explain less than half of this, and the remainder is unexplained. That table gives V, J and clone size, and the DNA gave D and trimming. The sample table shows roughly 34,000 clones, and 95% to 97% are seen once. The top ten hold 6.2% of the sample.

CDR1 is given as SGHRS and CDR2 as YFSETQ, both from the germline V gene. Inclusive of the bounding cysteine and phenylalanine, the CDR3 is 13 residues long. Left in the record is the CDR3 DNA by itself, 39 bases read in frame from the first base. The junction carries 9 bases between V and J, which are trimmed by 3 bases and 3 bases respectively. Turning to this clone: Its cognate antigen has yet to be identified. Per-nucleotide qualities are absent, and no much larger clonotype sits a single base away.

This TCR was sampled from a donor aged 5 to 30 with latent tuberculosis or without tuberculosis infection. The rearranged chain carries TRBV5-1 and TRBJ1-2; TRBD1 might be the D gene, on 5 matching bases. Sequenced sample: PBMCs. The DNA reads TGCGCCAGCAGCTACTACAGGCACTATGGCTACACCTTC. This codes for CASSYYRHYGYTF.